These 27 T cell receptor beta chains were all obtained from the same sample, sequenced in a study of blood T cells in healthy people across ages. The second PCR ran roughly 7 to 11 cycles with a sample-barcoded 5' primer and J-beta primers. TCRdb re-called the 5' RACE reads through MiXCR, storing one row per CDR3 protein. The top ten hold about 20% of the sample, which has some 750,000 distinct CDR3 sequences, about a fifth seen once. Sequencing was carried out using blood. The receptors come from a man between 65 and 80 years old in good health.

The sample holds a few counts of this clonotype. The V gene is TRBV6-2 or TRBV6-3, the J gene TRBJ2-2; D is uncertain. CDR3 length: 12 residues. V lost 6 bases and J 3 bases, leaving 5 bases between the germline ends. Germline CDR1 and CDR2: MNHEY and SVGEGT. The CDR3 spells CASSQDTGELFF. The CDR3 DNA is TGTGCCAGCAGCCAGGACACCGGGGAGCTGTTTTTT.

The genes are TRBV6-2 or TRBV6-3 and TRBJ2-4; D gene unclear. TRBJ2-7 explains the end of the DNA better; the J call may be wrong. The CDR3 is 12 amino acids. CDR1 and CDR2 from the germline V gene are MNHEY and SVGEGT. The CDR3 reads CASSYSAGEQYV. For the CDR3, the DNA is TGTGCCAGCAGTTACTCCGCAGGCGAGCAGTACGTC.

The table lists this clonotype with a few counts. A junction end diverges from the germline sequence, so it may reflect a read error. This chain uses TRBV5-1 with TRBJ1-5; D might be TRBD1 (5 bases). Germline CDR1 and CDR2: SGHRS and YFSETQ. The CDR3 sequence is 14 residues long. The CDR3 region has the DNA TGCGCCAGCAGTTACGCAGGGAGGAATCGGCCCCAGCATTTT. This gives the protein CASSYAGRNRPQHF.

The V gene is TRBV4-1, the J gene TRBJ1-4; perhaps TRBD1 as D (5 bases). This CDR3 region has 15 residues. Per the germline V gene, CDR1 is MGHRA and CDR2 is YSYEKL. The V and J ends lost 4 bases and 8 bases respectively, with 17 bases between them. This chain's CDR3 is CASSPEGHRGEKLFF. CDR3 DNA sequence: TGCGCCAGCAGCCCCGAAGGACACCGGGGAGAAAAACTGTTTTTT.

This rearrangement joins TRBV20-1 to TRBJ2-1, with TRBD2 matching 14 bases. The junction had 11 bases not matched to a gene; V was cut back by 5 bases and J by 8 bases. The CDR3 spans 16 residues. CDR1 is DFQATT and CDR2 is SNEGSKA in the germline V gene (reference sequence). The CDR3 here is CSAAPGLAGDIDEQFF. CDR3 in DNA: TGCAGTGCTGCCCCGGGACTAGCGGGAGACATAGATGAGCAGTTCTTC.

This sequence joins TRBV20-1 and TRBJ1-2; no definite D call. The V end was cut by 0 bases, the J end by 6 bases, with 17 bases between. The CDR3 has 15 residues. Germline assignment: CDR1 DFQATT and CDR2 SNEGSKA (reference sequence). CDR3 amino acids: CSARDQTGSLHGYTF. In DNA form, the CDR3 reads TGCAGTGCTAGAGATCAGACCGGGTCTCTTCATGGCTACACCTTC.

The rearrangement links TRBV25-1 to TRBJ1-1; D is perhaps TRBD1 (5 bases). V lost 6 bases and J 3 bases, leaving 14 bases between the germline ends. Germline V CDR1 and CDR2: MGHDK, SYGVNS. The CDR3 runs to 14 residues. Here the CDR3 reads CASSPPGYHTEAFF. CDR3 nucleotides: TGTGCCAGCAGCCCTCCAGGGTACCACACTGAAGCTTTCTTT. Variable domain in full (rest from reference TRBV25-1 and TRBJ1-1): EADIYQTPRYLVIGTGKKITLECSQTMGHDKMYWYQQDPGMELHLIHYSYGVNSTEKGDLSSESTVSRIRTEHFPLTLESARPSHTSQYLCASSPPGYHTEAFFGQGTRLTVV.

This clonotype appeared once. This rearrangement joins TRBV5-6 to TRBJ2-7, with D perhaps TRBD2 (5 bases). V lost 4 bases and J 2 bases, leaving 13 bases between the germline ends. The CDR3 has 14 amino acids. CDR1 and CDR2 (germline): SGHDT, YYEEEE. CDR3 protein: CASSETGNPYEQYV. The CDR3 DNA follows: TGTGCCAGCAGCGAAACCGGGAACCCCTACGAGCAGTACGTC.

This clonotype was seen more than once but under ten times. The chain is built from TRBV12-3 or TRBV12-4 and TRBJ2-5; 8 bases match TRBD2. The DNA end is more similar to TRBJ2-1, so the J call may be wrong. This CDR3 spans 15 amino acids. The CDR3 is CASRLSGRSDNEQFF. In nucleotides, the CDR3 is TGTGCCAGCAGGCTGAGCGGGAGATCCGACAATGAGCAGTTCTTC.

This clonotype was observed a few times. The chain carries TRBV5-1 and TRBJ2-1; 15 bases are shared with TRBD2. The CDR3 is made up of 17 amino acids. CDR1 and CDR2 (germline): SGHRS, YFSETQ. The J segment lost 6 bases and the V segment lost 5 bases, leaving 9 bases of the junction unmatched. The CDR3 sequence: CASSFTGTSGGSNEQFF. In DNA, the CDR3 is TGCGCCAGCAGTTTTACCGGGACTAGCGGGGGGAGCAATGAGCAGTTCTTC.

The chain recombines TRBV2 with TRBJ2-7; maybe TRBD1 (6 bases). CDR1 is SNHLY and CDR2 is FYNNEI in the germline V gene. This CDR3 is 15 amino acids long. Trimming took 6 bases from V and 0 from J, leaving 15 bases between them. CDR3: CASRPDSSISYEQYV. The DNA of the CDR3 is TGTGCCAGCAGACCGGACAGTTCAATCTCCTACGAGCAGTACGTC.

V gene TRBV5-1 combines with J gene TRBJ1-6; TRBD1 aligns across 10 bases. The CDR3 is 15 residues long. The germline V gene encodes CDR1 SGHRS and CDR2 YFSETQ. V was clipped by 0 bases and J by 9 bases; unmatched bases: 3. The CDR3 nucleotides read TGCGCCAGCAGCTTGGGGGACAGGGGTGGTTCACCCCTCCACTTT. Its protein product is CASSLGDRGGSPLHF.

DNA of the CDR3: TGTGCCAGCAGCCTGTCATCCCTAGCGGGCAATGAGCAGTTCTTC. Its translation is CASSLSSLAGNEQFF. The genes are TRBV11-1 and TRBJ2-1; 8 bases map to TRBD2. Germline trimming cut 5 bases from V and 6 bases from J; bases unmatched to any gene: 9. Germline V gives CDR1 SGHAT, CDR2 FQDESV (reference sequence). This CDR3 has 15 residues.

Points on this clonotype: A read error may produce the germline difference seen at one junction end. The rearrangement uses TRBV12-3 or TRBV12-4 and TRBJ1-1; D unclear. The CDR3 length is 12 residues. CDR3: CANSLWTFDAFF. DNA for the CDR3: TGTGCCAACAGTCTATGGACGTTTGACGCTTTCTTT.

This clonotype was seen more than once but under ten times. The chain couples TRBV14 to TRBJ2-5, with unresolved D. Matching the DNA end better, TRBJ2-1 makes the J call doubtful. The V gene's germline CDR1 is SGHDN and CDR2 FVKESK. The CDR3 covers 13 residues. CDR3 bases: TGTGCCAGCAGCCAAGATCGGATAAATGAGCAGTTCTTC. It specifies CASSQDRINEQFF.

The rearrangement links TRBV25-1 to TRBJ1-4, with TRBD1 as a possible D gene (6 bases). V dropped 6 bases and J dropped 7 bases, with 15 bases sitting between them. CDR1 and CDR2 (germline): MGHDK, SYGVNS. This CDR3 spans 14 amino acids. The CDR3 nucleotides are TGTGCCAGCAGCCCAACAGGGAGGGGTGAAAAACTGTTTTTT. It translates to CASSPTGRGEKLFF.

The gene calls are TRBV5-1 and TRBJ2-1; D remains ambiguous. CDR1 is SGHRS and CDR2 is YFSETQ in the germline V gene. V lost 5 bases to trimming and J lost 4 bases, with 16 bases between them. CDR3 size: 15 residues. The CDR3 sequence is CASRSTGALYNEQFF. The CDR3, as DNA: TGCGCCAGCAGGAGCACGGGCGCCCTATACAATGAGCAGTTCTTC.

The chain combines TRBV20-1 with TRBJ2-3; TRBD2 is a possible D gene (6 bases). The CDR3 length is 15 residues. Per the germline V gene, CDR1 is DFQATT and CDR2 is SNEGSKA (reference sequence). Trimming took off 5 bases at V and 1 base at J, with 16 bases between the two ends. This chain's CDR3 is CSAGLPGGRTDTQYF. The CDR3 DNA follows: TGCAGTGCTGGGCTTCCCGGGGGACGCACAGATACGCAGTATTTT.

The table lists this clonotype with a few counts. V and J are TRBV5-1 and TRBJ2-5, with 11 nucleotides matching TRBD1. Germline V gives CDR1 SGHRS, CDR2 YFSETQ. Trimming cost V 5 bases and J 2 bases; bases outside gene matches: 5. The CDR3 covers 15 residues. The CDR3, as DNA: TGCGCCAGCAGAGGACAGGGGGCATGGCAAGAGACCCAGTACTTC. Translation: CASRGQGAWQETQYF.

CDR3: CASRGVKGPQRSWSWANTGELFF. CDR3 nucleotides: TGTGCCAGCAGGGGGGTTAAGGGGCCGCAACGTAGTTGGTCTTGGGCGAACACCGGGGAGCTGTTTTTT. The rearrangement links TRBV11-1 to TRBJ2-2; D could derive from TRBD1 or TRBD2 (5 bases each). Germline V gives CDR1 SGHAT, CDR2 FQDESV (reference sequence). V lost 6 bases and J 0 bases, leaving 35 bases between the germline ends. This CDR3 has 23 amino acids.

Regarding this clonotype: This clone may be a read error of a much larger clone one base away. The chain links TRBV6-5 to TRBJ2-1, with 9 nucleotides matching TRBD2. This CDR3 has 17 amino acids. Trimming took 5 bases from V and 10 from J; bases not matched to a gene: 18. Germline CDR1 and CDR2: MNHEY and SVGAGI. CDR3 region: CASSTASSGDTFLEQFF. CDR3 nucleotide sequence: TGTGCCAGCAGTACGGCATCTAGCGGGGACACTTTCTTGGAGCAGTTCTTC.

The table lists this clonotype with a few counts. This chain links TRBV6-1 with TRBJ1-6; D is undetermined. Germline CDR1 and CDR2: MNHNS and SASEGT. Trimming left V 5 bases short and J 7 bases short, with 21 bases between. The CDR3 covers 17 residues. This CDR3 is CASSPTGYGEQNSPLHF. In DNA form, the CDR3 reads TGTGCCAGCAGTCCTACTGGGTACGGAGAACAAAATTCACCCCTCCACTTT.

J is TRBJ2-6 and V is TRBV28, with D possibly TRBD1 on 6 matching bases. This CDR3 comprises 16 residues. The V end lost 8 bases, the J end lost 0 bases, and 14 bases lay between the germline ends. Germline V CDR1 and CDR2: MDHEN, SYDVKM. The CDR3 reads CASGVGRGSGANVLTF. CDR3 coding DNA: TGTGCCAGCGGGGTCGGCAGGGGCTCTGGGGCCAACGTCCTGACTTTC.

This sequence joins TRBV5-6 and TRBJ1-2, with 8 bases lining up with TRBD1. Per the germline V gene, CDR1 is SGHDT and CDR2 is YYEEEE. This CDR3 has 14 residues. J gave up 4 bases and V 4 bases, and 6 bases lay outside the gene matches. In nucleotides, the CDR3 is TGTGCCAGCAGCCCTAACAGGGGGGGCTATGGCTACACCTTC. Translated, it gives CASSPNRGGYGYTF.

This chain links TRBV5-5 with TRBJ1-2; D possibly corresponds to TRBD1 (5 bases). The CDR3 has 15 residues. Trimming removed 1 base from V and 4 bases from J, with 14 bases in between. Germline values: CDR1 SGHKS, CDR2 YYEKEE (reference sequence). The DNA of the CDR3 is TGTGCCAGCAGCTTGATAACGGCTACAGGCTATGGCTACACCTTC. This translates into CASSLITATGYGYTF. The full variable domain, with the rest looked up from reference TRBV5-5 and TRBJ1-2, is DAGVTQSPTHLIKTRGQQVTLRCSPISGHKSVSWYQQVLGQGPQFIFQYYEKEERGRGNFPDRFSARQFPNYSSELNVNALLLGDSALYLCASSLITATGYGYTFGSGTRLTVV.

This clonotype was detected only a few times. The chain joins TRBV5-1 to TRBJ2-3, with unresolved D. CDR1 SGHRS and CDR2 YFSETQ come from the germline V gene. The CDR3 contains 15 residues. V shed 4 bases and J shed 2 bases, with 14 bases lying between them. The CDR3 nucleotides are TGCGCCAGCAGCATTGGGTCACCTTCCACAGATACGCAGTATTTT. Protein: CASSIGSPSTDTQYF.

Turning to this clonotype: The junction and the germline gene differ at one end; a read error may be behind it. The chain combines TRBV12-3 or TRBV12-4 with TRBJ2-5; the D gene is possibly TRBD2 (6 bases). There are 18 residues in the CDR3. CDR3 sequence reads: CASTWGMVGLYSYNEQLF. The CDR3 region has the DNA TGTGCCAGCACATGGGGGATGGTGGGACTCTACTCCTACAATGAGCAGCTCTTC.